A selection of T cell receptor beta chains follows, all from one sample in a study of blood T cell repertoires in COVID-19. The assay was immunoSEQ multiplex PCR, and TCRdb's table has in-frame clones only and misses some. This table holds around 300,000 clones, about 86% found once. Source material: peripheral blood. These receptors came from a man aged 25-45 years with active or convalescent COVID-19. Each CDR3 is given without its conserved first and last residue. A D gene is named only where the DNA matches it firmly.

v_call,j_call,d_call,cdr3_aa
TRBV5-4,TRBJ1-3,NA,ASSLAAGSGNTIY
TRBV7-6,TRBJ2-2,NA,ASSLGQGGTGELF
TRBV5-1,TRBJ2-3,NA,ASSLLGAGDTQY
TRBV7-2,TRBJ2-1,NA,ASSFGAGNEQF
TRBV6-2/TRBV6-3,TRBJ2-5,TRBD1,ASSPQGRETQY
TRBV7-9,TRBJ1-5,NA,ATGDSNQPQH
TRBV4-3,TRBJ2-2,TRBD2,ASSRRLAGGTGELF
TRBV24-1,TRBJ2-2,TRBD1,ATSDRHRGGTGELF
TRBV5-1,TRBJ1-1,NA,ASSLSSEGLTEAF
TRBV2,TRBJ1-2,NA,ASSEREYYGYT
TRBV5-6,TRBJ2-5,TRBD1,ASSLTTGVETQY
TRBV6-2/TRBV6-3,TRBJ2-5,TRBD2,ASSYSRTSGRAETQY
TRBV12-3/TRBV12-4,TRBJ1-1,TRBD1,ASSGDRGTF
TRBV2,TRBJ1-1,NA,ASSGQAMNTEAF
TRBV18,TRBJ1-2,NA,ASSFGQPMYGYT
TRBV6-5,TRBJ2-7,NA,AVNTEISYEQY
TRBV9,TRBJ1-1,TRBD1,ASSPRQGMDTEAF
TRBV6-2/TRBV6-3,TRBJ2-7,TRBD2,ASSYARPGRATYEQY
TRBV5-1,TRBJ1-1,TRBD1,ASSGTGVGVNTEAF
TRBV28,TRBJ2-3,TRBD2,ASSLSLAGGEDTQY
TRBV7-8,TRBJ2-1,NA,ASSTSTGEQF
TRBV4-2,TRBJ2-2,TRBD1,ASSQDRTGGAGELF
TRBV6-5,TRBJ2-1,TRBD2,ASSYPGTSGDEQF
TRBV19,TRBJ1-5,NA,ASSIQAKNQPQH
TRBV3-1/TRBV3-2,TRBJ2-1,NA,ASSYYYNEQF
TRBV4-1,TRBJ2-7,TRBD2,ASSPPSGNSYEQY
TRBV7-2,TRBJ1-4,NA,ASSLHGFNEKLF
TRBV5-1,TRBJ2-1,TRBD1,ASRRDRDHEQF
TRBV28,TRBJ2-1,TRBD2,ASSPPAGVNNEQF
TRBV3-1/TRBV3-2,TRBJ2-5,TRBD2,ASSQEPTSGRTETQY
TRBV7-8,TRBJ1-5,NA,ASSLVGDFGPQH
TRBV13,TRBJ1-2,TRBD1,ASSLQGASGYT
TRBV15,TRBJ2-1,NA,ATSPRRAGSYNEQF
TRBV5-1,TRBJ1-1,NA,ASSLVGGNAEAF
TRBV5-1,TRBJ2-5,TRBD2,ASSRWTSGVETQY
TRBV3-1/TRBV3-2,TRBJ2-1,TRBD1,ASSQVTGAEQF
TRBV27,TRBJ2-1,NA,ASSFDFYNEQF
TRBV4-3,TRBJ2-1,NA,ASSQAFHGGLYNEQF
TRBV4-1,TRBJ1-5,NA,ASSPRQDSGQPQH
TRBV27,TRBJ2-2,NA,ASSLPYTGGELF
TRBV7-3,TRBJ2-1,TRBD2,ASSLTGTSGKNEQF
TRBV10-3,TRBJ2-2,NA,AIRRDPTYGGELF
TRBV11-3,TRBJ1-2,TRBD1,ASSPGTGTASLFS
TRBV9,TRBJ2-3,TRBD2,ASSSTSGVSTDTQY
TRBV18,TRBJ1-1,NA,ASSPFTGTRNTEAF
TRBV7-9,TRBJ2-7,TRBD2,ASSFGLAGREY
TRBV18,TRBJ2-7,TRBD1,ASSPPVAGGSYEQY
TRBV19,TRBJ2-5,NA,ASRGRGRETQY
TRBV28,TRBJ2-1,NA,ASRKAGIVQF